The 10 T cell receptor beta chains reported below all come from one sample, sequenced in a study of CD8 T cells in Susac syndrome. Random hexamers primed reverse transcription of about 0.45 to 1 ug RNA. One entry per CDR3 protein, called by TCRdb with MiXCR from the immunoSEQ multiplex PCR reads. The sample includes about 120,000 distinct CDR3 sequences, 80% to 95% seen only once; the top ten take 0.14%. Specimen: CD4+ T cells from PBMCs. The source is a human donor in good health.

This chain connects TRBV18 to TRBJ2-4; 15 bases map to TRBD2. Germline CDR1 is KGHSH and CDR2 is LQKENI. The CDR3 has 19 amino acids. V gave up 3 bases and J gave up 0 bases; unmatched junction bases: 6. Here the CDR3 DNA reads TGTGCCAGCTCACCCCCGGGACTAGCGGGGGGCGTAGCCAAAAACATTCAGTACTTC. Translation gives CASSPPGLAGGVAKNIQYF. The complete variable domain, with remaining parts taken from reference TRBV18 and TRBJ2-4, reads NAGVMQNPRHLVRRRGQEARLRCSPMKGHSHVYWYRQLPEEGLKFMVYLQKENIIDESGMPKERFSAEFPKEGPSILRIQQVVRGDSAAYFCASSPPGLAGGVAKNIQYFGAGTRLSVL.

The rearrangement joins TRBV6-2 or TRBV6-3 to TRBJ1-2; D gene uncertain. CDR1 and CDR2 from the germline V gene are MNHEY and SVGEGT. V was clipped by 8 bases and J by 8 bases, with 12 bases between them. This CDR3 has 11 amino acids. CDR3 sequence: CASGEPPGYTF. The CDR3 DNA reads as TGTGCCAGCGGCGAGCCCCCGGGCTACACCTTC.

This sequence joins TRBV7-8 and TRBJ2-2; the D gene is possibly TRBD1 (6 bases). V was trimmed by 6 bases and J by 4 bases, leaving 18 bases between them. CDR3 length equals 16 residues. Germline CDR1 SGHVS, CDR2 FQNEAQ. The CDR3 reads CASRLIAGQFTGELFF. The DNA of the CDR3 is TGTGCCAGCAGACTAATCGCCGGACAGTTCACCGGGGAGCTGTTTTTT.

The chain has TRBV12-3 or TRBV12-4 and TRBJ1-6, with D maybe TRBD1 (6 bases). The CDR3 covers 13 residues. Between the trimmed V and J ends, which lost 6 bases and 5 bases, there was a span of 8 bases. The CDR3 nucleotides read TGTGCCAGCAGACAGGGTCATAATTCACCCCTCCACTTT. Translation gives CASRQGHNSPLHF.

The gene calls are TRBV3-1 and TRBJ1-1; D is ambiguous. Germline values: CDR1 LGHDT, CDR2 YNNKEL (reference sequence). V lost 0 bases to trimming and J lost 7 bases, with 12 bases between them. The CDR3 is 14 residues long. The CDR3 DNA follows: TGTGCCAGCAGCCAAGAGTGGGCCGCAGGTGAAGCTTTCTTT. It yields the protein CASSQEWAAGEAFF.

The rearrangement uses TRBV20-1 and TRBJ1-1; D is unclear. The CDR3 consists of 15 residues. V was cut by 2 bases and J by 2 bases, with 15 bases left in between. In germline, CDR1 is DFQATT, CDR2 SNEGSKA (reference sequence). The CDR3 spells CSARSGGSFNTEAFF. The DNA for the CDR3 is TGCAGTGCTAGATCCGGCGGCAGTTTTAACACTGAAGCTTTCTTT.

This sequence joins TRBV20-1 and TRBJ1-2; D uncertain. CDR3 length: 14 residues. Germline V lookup: CDR1 DFQATT, CDR2 SNEGSKA (reference sequence). This chain's CDR3 is CSAASQLTNYGYTF. The CDR3 bases are TGCTCCGCCGCCAGCCAACTTACGAACTATGGCTACACCTTC.

This sequence joins TRBV5-1 and TRBJ2-3; 8 bases align to TRBD2. The germline CDR1 and CDR2 sequences are SGHRS and YFSETQ. Unmatched junction bases numbered 15, after V lost 6 bases and J lost 3 bases. The CDR3 runs to 17 residues. The CDR3: CASTLSSSGNPTDTQYF. CDR3 in DNA: TGCGCCAGCACCCTCTCCAGTAGCGGGAACCCGACAGATACGCAGTATTTT.

The rearrangement joins TRBV7-9 to TRBJ2-4, with 13 bases lining up with TRBD2. Trimming removed 11 bases from V and 2 bases from J; junction bases left unmatched: 6. Germline V lookup: CDR1 SEHNR, CDR2 FQNEAQ (reference sequence). The CDR3 totals 15 residues. CDR3 residues: CASSLAGGSKNIQYF. The CDR3 nucleotides are TGTGCCTCCTCACTAGCGGGGGGGTCCAAAAACATTCAGTACTTC. Together with reference TRBV7-9 and TRBJ2-4, the CDR3 gives the full variable domain: DTGVSQNPRHKITKRGQNVTFRCDPISEHNRLYWYRQTLGQGPEFLTYFQNEAQLEKSRLLSDRFSAERPKGSFSTLEIQRTEQGDSAMYLCASSLAGGSKNIQYFGAGTRLSVL.

The chain links TRBV27 to TRBJ1-1; 8 bases match TRBD1. V shed 2 bases and J 11 bases; nucleotides not matched to a gene: 7. The CDR3 sequence is 13 residues long. Germline-derived CDR1 and CDR2 are MNHEY and SMNVEV (reference sequence). As DNA, the CDR3 is TGTGCCAGCAGTTTAGGCCCCACAGGGGGTGCTTTCTTT. It encodes CASSLGPTGGAFF.